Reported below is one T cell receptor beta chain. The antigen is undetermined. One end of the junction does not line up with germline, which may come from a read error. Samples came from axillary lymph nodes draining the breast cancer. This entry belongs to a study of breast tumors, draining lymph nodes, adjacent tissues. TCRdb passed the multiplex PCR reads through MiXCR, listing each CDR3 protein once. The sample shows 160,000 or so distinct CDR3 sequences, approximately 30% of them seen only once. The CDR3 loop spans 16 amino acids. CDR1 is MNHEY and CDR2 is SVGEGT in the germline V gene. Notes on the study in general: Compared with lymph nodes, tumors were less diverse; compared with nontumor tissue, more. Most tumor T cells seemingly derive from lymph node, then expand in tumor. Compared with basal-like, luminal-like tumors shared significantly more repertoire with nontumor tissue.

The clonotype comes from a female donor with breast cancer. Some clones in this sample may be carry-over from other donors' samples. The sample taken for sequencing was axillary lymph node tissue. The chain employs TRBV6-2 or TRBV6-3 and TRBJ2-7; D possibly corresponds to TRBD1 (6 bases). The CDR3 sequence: CASNLPWTDKVYDQYF. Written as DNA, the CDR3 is TGTGCCAGCAATTTACCCTGGACAGATAAAGTCTACGATCAGTACTTC.